These T cell receptor beta chains were read from a single sample in a study of T cell changes during pregnancy in multiple sclerosis. Clones were sequenced by immunoSEQ multiplex PCR, and TCRdb holds only the in-frame ones, with some missing. The profile covers fewer than 45,000 clones, with 80% to 90% appearing a single time and around 0.51% taken by the ten largest. Sample: CD4+ T cells from peripheral blood mononuclear cells, taken in the first trimester of pregnancy. The source of these receptors is a female donor with multiple sclerosis, enrolled in a pregnancy study. The CDR3 runs from the conserved cysteine through the conserved F or W. The D gene is left open where the match is weak. Clone size is shown for a subset of rows, as once, few, many or a class of expanded clone.

v_call	d_call	j_call	clone_size	cdr3_aa	cdr3_nt
TRBV14	.	TRBJ2-3	.	CASSQDLSRPGTQYF	TGTGCCAGCAGCCAAGATCTGTCCCGGCCCGGGACGCAGTATTTT
TRBV9	TRBD2	TRBJ2-7	.	CASSVAVLAGGREQYF	TGTGCCAGCAGCGTAGCTGTTCTAGCGGGAGGGAGAGAGCAGTACTTC
TRBV29-1	TRBD2	TRBJ2-7	.	CSVVFGGNFYEQYF	TGCAGCGTTGTATTCGGGGGGAATTTCTACGAGCAGTACTTC
TRBV5-8	.	TRBJ2-5	.	CASSFSGQSVPPWETQYF	TGTGCCAGCAGCTTCTCAGGGCAAAGCGTCCCGCCTTGGGAGACCCAGTACTTC
TRBV4-3	TRBD1	TRBJ1-6	.	CASSQGPTGGVWGSPLHF	TGCGCCAGCAGCCAAGGACCCACAGGGGGCGTTTGGGGTTCACCCCTCCACTTT
TRBV11-2	.	TRBJ2-5	once	CASSLAAPRETQYF	TGTGCCAGCAGCTTAGCGGCCCCCAGGGAGACCCAGTACTTC
TRBV5-1	TRBD1	TRBJ2-7	few	CASRTRTGGVDEQYF	TGCGCCAGCAGGACTCGGACAGGGGGAGTCGACGAGCAGTACTTC
TRBV28	.	TRBJ2-7	.	CASSPDSAAYEQYF	TGTGCCAGCAGCCCGGACAGCGCTGCCTACGAGCAGTACTTC
TRBV18	.	TRBJ1-4	.	CASSRPKEKLFF	TGTGCCAGCTCACGGCCGAAAGAAAAACTGTTTTTT
TRBV4-2	TRBD2	TRBJ2-2	once	CASSQDLAGGSPGELFF	TGTGCCAGCAGCCAAGACCTCGCGGGGGGTTCCCCCGGGGAGCTGTTTTTT
TRBV4-2	TRBD1	TRBJ1-5	.	CASSLDRSSNQPQHF	TGTGCCAGCAGCCTGGACAGGAGCAGCAATCAGCCCCAGCATTTT
TRBV7-2	.	TRBJ1-5	.	CASSREQGGNQPQHF	TGTGCCAGCAGTAGGGAACAGGGTGGCAATCAGCCCCAGCATTTT
TRBV10-2	.	TRBJ2-5	.	CASSGRQGLETQYF	TGCGCCAGCAGTGGTCGGCAGGGACTTGAGACCCAGTACTTC
TRBV19	TRBD1	TRBJ2-3	.	CASSTQGVDTQYF	TGTGCCAGTAGCACACAGGGGGTGGATACGCAGTATTTT
TRBV27	.	TRBJ2-2	.	CASSGTTRRTGELFF	TGTGCCAGCAGTGGGACAACCCGGCGCACCGGGGAGCTGTTTTTT
TRBV19	.	TRBJ1-6	.	CASSPGGADNSPLHF	TGTGCCAGTAGCCCCGGGGGGGCGGATAATTCACCCCTCCACTTT
TRBV27	.	TRBJ1-5	.	CASSLDGRGDNQPQHF	TGTGCCAGCAGTTTAGACGGACGGGGGGACAATCAGCCCCAGCATTTT
TRBV27	.	TRBJ1-2	.	CASSLDPQGGYTF	TGTGCCAGCAGTTTAGACCCCCAGGGTGGCTACACCTTC
TRBV2	TRBD1	TRBJ1-5	.	CASRTGEIQPQHF	TGTGCAAGTCGAACAGGGGAAATTCAGCCCCAGCATTTT
TRBV14	.	TRBJ2-7	.	CASSQDRVGTGDF	TGTGCCAGCAGCCAAGACCGCGTTGGTACGGGGGACTTC
TRBV7-2	.	TRBJ1-1	.	CASSSLDSREAFF	TGTGCCAGCAGCAGTCTTGACAGCAGAGAAGCTTTCTTT
TRBV29-1	TRBD1	TRBJ1-5	.	CSVEGQGNQPQHF	TGCAGCGTTGAGGGACAGGGTAATCAGCCCCAGCATTTT
TRBV5-1	.	TRBJ2-5	.	CASSFVQQETQYF	TGCGCCAGCAGCTTCGTACAGCAAGAGACCCAGTACTTC
TRBV30	TRBD1	TRBJ2-7	.	CAWRRNRDRDHEQYF	TGTGCCTGGAGGAGAAACCGGGACAGGGACCACGAGCAGTACTTC
TRBV5-1	.	TRBJ1-1	.	CASSLGGSNTEAFF	TGCGCCAGCAGCTTGGGGGGCAGCAACACTGAAGCTTTCTTT
TRBV5-6	.	TRBJ2-7	.	CASTIYEQYF	TGTGCCAGCACCATTTACGAGCAGTACTTC
TRBV27	.	TRBJ1-3	.	CASRPDLSTGNTIYF	TGTGCCAGCAGGCCGGACTTGTCTACTGGAAACACCATATATTTT
TRBV27	TRBD2	TRBJ2-5	.	CASSFWGGQETQYF	TGTGCCAGCAGTTTCTGGGGGGGCCAAGAGACCCAGTACTTC
TRBV7-8	.	TRBJ2-1	.	CASSLKRAYNEQFF	TGTGCCAGCAGCTTAAAGCGGGCTTACAATGAGCAGTTCTTC
TRBV7-9	.	TRBJ1-1	.	CAIRKESTEAFF	TGTGCCATACGGAAGGAGAGCACTGAAGCTTTCTTT
TRBV10-1	.	TRBJ1-2	.	CASSDSTRGYTF	TGCGCCAGCAGTGACTCCACTCGGGGCTACACCTTC
TRBV6-5	.	TRBJ2-7	.	CASSFGAGNLYEQYF	TGTGCCAGCAGTTTTGGAGCAGGGAATCTATACGAGCAGTACTTC
TRBV11-2	TRBD1	TRBJ1-6	once	CASSARTGVFSPLHF	TGTGCCAGCAGCGCTCGGACAGGGGTTTTTTCACCCCTCCACTTT
TRBV10-3	.	TRBJ2-2	.	CAISESAGAPGELFF	TGTGCCATCAGTGAGTCAGCAGGGGCGCCCGGGGAGCTGTTTTTT
TRBV9	TRBD1	TRBJ1-1	once	CASSVVTGGTEAFF	TGTGCCAGCAGCGTAGTGACAGGGGGCACTGAAGCTTTCTTT
TRBV6-5	.	TRBJ1-4	.	CASRGGTNEKLFF	TGTGCCAGCAGAGGGGGAACTAATGAAAAACTGTTTTTT
TRBV19	TRBD1	TRBJ1-5	.	CASSRVSDRAVYSNQPQHF	TGTGCCAGTAGTAGAGTATCCGACAGGGCTGTTTATAGCAATCAGCCCCAGCATTTT
TRBV2	TRBD1	TRBJ2-5	once	CASRNRQGYGETQYF	TGTGCCAGCCGAAATAGACAGGGGTATGGTGAGACCCAGTACTTC
TRBV7-9	TRBD1	TRBJ2-7	.	CASSTTGTGVTYEQYF	TGTGCCAGCAGCACGACTGGGACAGGGGTAACCTACGAGCAGTACTTC
TRBV14	.	TRBJ1-2	.	CASSQEEGAGGYTF	TGTGCCAGCAGCCAAGAAGAAGGGGCTGGTGGCTACACCTTC
TRBV19	TRBD1	TRBJ1-2	.	CASSIAYSRDRDGYTF	TGTGCCAGTAGTATAGCCTACTCCCGGGACAGAGATGGCTACACCTTC
TRBV10-3	TRBD2	TRBJ2-1	.	CAISGLTGTSVGEQFF	TGTGCCATCAGTGGTCTAACCGGGACTAGCGTAGGTGAGCAGTTCTTC
TRBV27	.	TRBJ1-1	.	CASSYSGGLTEAFF	TGTGCCAGCAGTTATAGCGGGGGCCTAACTGAAGCTTTCTTT
TRBV6-6	.	TRBJ2-3	.	CASSPRTPRTDTQYF	TGTGCCAGCAGCCCCAGGACACCCCGCACAGATACGCAGTATTTT
TRBV5-4	TRBD1	TRBJ2-7	.	CASSLGGGAPHEQYF	TGTGCCAGCAGCTTGGGAGGGGGCGCCCCCCACGAGCAGTACTTC
TRBV7-2	TRBD1	TRBJ1-1	once	CASSPDRGRITEAFF	TGTGCCAGCAGCCCGGACAGGGGGCGCATCACTGAAGCTTTCTTT
TRBV27	.	TRBJ1-3	.	CASSSIRTDVSGNTIYF	TGTGCCAGCAGCTCGATTAGGACAGATGTCTCTGGAAACACCATATATTTT
TRBV9	TRBD2	TRBJ2-7	.	CASSPRTSGSNEQYF	TGTGCCAGCAGCCCTCGGACTAGCGGGAGTAACGAGCAGTACTTC
TRBV14	TRBD1	TRBJ2-7	few	CASSPRQGQGEQYF	TGTGCCAGCAGCCCCCGACAGGGGCAGGGCGAGCAGTACTTC